This T cell receptor beta chain was documented in a study of blood T cell repertoires in COVID-19. The wider study: Cohort 3 donors were reported recovered after two negative PCRs, clearance, or symptom resolution.

Generated by immunoSEQ multiplex PCR, the TCRdb table keeps only in-frame clones and is missing some. The sample consists of hundreds of thousands of clones, roughly 91% of them appearing once. Germline-derived CDR1 and CDR2 are LNHDA and SQIVND (reference sequence). Trimming took 5 bases from V and 6 from J, leaving 16 bases between them. This CDR3 has 15 amino acids. Sequencing used PBMCs or T cells enriched from blood (not recorded which). The clonotype originates from a woman aged 60-75 years in a cohort exposed to, infected with or recovered from COVID-19 (not recorded which). This chain uses TRBV19 with TRBJ1-4, with D hard to call. The CDR3 loop is CASSAAGGSYEKLFF. The CDR3 DNA is TGTGCCAGTAGTGCTGCGGGAGGGAGTTATGAAAAACTGTTTTTT. Looking up the rest from reference TRBV19 and TRBJ1-4 gives the full variable domain: DGGITQSPKYLFRKEGQNVTLSCEQNLNHDAMYWYRQDPGQGLRLIYYSQIVNDFQKGDIAEGYSVSREKKESFPLTVTSAQKNPTAFYLCASSAAGGSYEKLFFGSGTQLSVL.